This T cell receptor (beta chain) was identified in a study of shared clonotypes between healthy human individuals. This CDR3 region has 15 residues. Germline values: CDR1 SEHNR, CDR2 FQNEAQ (reference sequence). Trimming shortened V by 4 bases and J by 1 base, and 13 bases separated the two germline ends. For unsorted PBMC, 300 to 350 ng DNA per replicate equaled some 33,000 T cell genomes. Methods used by the authors: Junction-only sequences without quality scores came from ImmunoSEQ, so filtering differed. Assay used: immunoSEQ multiplex PCR; TCRdb lists only in-frame clones, some missing. The DNA gave D and trimming, while V, J and clone size come from that table. In the table there are 520,000 or so clones, 75% to 85% of which are singletons. There are a few counts of this clone.

This chain uses TRBV7-9 with TRBJ1-1; tentatively, D is TRBD1 (6 bases). The specimen was PBMCs. The clonotype comes from a woman aged 40-49 years in good health. Some clones in this sample may be carry-over from other donors' samples. The chain's CDR3 is CASSSWTVGNTEAFF. CDR3 bases: TGTGCCAGCAGCTCCTGGACAGTAGGGAACACTGAAGCTTTCTTT. The variable domain in full, completed from reference TRBV7-9 and TRBJ1-1, reads DTGVSQNPRHKITKRGQNVTFRCDPISEHNRLYWYRQTLGQGPEFLTYFQNEAQLEKSRLLSDRFSAERPKGSFSTLEIQRTEQGDSAMYLCASSSWTVGNTEAFFGQGTRLTVV.